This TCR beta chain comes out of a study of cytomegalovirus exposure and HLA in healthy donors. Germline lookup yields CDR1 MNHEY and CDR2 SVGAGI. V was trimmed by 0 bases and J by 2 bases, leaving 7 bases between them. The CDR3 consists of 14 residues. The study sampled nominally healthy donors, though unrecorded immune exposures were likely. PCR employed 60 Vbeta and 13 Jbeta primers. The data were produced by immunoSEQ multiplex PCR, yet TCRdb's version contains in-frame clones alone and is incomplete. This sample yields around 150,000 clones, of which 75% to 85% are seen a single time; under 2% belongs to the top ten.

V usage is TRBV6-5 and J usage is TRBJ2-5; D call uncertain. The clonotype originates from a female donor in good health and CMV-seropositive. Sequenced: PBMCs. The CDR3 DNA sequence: TGTGCCAGCAGTTACTCCCCCAGGCAAGAGACCCAGTACTTC. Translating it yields CASSYSPRQETQYF.